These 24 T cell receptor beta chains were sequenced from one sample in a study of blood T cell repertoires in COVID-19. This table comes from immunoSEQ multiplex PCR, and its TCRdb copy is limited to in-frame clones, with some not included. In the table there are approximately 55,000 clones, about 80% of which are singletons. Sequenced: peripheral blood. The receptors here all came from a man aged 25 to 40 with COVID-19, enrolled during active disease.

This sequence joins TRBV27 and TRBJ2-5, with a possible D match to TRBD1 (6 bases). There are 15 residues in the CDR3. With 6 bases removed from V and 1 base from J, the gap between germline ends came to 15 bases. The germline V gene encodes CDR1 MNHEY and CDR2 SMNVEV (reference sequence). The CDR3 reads CASSYGRGIQETQYF. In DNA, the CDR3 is TGTGCCAGCAGCTATGGAAGGGGGATCCAAGAGACCCAGTACTTC.

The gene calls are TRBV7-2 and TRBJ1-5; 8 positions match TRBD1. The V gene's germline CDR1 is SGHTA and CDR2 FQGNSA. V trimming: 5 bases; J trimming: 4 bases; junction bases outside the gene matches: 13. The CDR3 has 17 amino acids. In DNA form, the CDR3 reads TGTGCCAGCAGCACTGGGACAGGCGGAGTATTGAATCAGCCCCAGCATTTT. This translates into CASSTGTGGVLNQPQHF. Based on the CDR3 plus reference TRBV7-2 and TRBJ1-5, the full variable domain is GAGVSQSPSNKVTEKGKDVELRCDPISGHTALYWYRQSLGQGLEFLIYFQGNSAPDKSGLPSDRFSAERTGGSVSTLTIQRTQQEDSAVYLCASSTGTGGVLNQPQHFGDGTRLSIL.

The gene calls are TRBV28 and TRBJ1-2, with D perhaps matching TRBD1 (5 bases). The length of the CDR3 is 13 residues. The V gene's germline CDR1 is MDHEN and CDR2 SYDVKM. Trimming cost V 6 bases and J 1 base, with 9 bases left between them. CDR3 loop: CASRETVNYGYTF. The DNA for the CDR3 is TGTGCCAGCAGGGAGACAGTTAACTATGGCTACACCTTC.

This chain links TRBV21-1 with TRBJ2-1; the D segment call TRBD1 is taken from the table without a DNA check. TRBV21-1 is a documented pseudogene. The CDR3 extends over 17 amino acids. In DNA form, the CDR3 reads TGTGCCAGCAGGGCCCCCCGGGACAGGAGCTCCTACAATGAGCAGTTCTTC. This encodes CASRAPRDRSSYNEQFF.

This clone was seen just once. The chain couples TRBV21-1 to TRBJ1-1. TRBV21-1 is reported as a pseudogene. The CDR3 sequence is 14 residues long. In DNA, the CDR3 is TGTGCCAGCAGTAGAAAGAGGGCGAACACTGAAGCTTTCTTT. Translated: CASSRKRANTEAFF.

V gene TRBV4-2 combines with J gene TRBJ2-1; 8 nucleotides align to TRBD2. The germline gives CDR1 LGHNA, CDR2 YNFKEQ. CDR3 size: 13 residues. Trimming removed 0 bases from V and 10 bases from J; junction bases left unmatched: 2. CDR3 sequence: CASSQDPSGEQFF. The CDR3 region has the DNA TGTGCCAGCAGCCAAGATCCTAGCGGGGAGCAGTTCTTC.

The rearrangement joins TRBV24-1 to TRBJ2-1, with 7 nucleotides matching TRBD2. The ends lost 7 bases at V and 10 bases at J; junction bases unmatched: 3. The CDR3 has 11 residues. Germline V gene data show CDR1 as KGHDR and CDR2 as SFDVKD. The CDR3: CATRGAGEQFF. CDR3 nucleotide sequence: TGTGCCACCAGGGGAGCGGGGGAGCAGTTCTTC.

Here the CDR3 reads CASRGGRKSGNTIYF. CDR3 bases: TGTGCCAGCAGGGGGGGGAGGAAGTCTGGAAACACCATATATTTT. This sequence joins TRBV3-1 (or the pseudogene TRBV3-2) and TRBJ1-3; D may be TRBD1 (5 bases). V was trimmed by 6 bases and J by 1 base, leaving 13 bases between them. The germline V gene encodes CDR1 LGHDT and CDR2 YNNKEL (reference sequence). The CDR3 sequence is 15 residues long.

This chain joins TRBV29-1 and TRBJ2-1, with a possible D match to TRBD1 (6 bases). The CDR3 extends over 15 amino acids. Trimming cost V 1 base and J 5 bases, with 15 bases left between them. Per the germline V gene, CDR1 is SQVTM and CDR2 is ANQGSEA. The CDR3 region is CSVEGGRALHNEQFF. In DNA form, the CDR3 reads TGCAGCGTTGAAGGGGGGCGCGCTCTCCACAATGAGCAGTTCTTC.

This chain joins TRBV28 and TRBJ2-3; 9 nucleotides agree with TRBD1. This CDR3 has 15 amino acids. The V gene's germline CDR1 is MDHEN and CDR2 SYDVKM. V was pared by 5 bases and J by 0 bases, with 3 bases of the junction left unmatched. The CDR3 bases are TGTGCCAGCAGTGGGGGACAGGGTAGCACAGATACGCAGTATTTT. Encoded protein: CASSGGQGSTDTQYF.

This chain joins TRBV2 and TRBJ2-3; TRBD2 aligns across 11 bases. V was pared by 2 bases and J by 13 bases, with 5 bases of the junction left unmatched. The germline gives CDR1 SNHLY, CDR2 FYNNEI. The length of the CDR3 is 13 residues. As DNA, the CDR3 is TGTGCCAGCAGTGAATTTGCTAGCGGGAGGAAGTATTTT. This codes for CASSEFASGRKYF. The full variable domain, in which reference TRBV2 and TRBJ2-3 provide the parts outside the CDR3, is EPEVTQTPSHQVTQMGQEVILRCVPISNHLYFYWYRQILGQKVEFLVSFYNNEISEKSEIFDDQFSVERPDGSNFTLKIRSTKLEDSAMYFCASSEFASGRKYFGPGTRLTVL.

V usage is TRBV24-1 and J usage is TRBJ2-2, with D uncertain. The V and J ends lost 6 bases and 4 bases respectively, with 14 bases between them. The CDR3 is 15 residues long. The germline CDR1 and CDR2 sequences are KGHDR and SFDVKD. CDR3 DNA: TGTGCCACCAGTTCTAACGATCTGTCCACCGGGGAGCTGTTTTTT. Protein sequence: CATSSNDLSTGELFF.

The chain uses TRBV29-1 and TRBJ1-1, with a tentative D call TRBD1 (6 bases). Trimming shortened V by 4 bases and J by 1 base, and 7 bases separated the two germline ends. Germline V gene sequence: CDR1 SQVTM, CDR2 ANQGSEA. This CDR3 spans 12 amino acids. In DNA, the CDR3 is TGCAGCGTTGGGACAGCGAACACTGAAGCTTTCTTT. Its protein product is CSVGTANTEAFF.

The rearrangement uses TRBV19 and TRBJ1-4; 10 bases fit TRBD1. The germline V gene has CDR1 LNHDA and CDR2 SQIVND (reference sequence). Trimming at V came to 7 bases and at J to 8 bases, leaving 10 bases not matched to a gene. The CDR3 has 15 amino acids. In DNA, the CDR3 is TGTGCCAGTAACGACGGACAGGGGGGAGGCGAAAAACTGTTTTTT. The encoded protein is CASNDGQGGGEKLFF.

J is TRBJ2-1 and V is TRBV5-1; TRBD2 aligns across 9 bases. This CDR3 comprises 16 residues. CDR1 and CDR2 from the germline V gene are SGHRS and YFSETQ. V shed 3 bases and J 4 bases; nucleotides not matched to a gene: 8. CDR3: CASSSKAGGPYNEQFF. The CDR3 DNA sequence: TGCGCCAGCAGCTCCAAAGCGGGGGGACCATACAATGAGCAGTTCTTC. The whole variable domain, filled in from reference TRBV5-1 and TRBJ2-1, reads KAGVTQTPRYLIKTRGQQVTLSCSPISGHRSVSWYQQTPGQGLQFLFEYFSETQRNKGNFPGRFSGRQFSNSRSEMNVSTLELGDSALYLCASSSKAGGPYNEQFFGPGTRLTVL.

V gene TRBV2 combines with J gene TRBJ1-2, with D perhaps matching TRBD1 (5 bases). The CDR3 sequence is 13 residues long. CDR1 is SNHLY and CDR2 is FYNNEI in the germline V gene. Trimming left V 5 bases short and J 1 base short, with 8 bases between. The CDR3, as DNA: TGTGCCAGCAGTACCAGGGATAACTATGGCTACACCTTC. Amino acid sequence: CASSTRDNYGYTF.

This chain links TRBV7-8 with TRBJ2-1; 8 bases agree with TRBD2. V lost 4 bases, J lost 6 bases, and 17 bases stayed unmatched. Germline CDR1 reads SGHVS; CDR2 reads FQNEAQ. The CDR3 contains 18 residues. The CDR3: CASSYPRVAGSRLNEQFF. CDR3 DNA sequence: TGTGCCAGCAGCTACCCGCGGGTAGCGGGGTCGCGCCTCAATGAGCAGTTCTTC.

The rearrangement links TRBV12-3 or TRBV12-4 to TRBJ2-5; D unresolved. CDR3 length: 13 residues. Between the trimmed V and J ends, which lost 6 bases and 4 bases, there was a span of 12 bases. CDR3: CASSADGSETQYF. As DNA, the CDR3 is TGTGCCAGCAGCGCGGATGGTTCAGAGACCCAGTACTTC.

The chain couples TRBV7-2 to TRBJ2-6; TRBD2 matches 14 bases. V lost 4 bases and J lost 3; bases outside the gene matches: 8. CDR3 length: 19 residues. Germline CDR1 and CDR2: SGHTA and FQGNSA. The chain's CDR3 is CASSSPGLAGARGANVLTF. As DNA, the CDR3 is TGTGCCAGCAGCTCCCCGGGACTAGCGGGAGCTCGTGGGGCCAACGTCCTGACTTTC.

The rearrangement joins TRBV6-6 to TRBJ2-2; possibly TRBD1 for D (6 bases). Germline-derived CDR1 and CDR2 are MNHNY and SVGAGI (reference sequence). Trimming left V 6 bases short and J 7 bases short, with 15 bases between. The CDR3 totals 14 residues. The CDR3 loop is CASSANRAGGELFF. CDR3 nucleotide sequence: TGTGCCAGCAGCGCAAACAGGGCCGGCGGGGAGCTGTTTTTT.

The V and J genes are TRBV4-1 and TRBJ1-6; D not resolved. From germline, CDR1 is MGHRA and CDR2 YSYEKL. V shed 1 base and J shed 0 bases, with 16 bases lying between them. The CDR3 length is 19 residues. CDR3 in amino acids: CASSQGSRLPSSYNSPLHF. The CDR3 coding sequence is TGCGCCAGCAGCCAAGGGAGTCGGTTGCCTAGCTCCTATAATTCACCCCTCCACTTT.

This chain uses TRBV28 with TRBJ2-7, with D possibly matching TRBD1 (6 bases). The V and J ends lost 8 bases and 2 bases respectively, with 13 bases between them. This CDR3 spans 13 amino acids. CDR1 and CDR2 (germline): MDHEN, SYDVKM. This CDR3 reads CASSSGQTYEQYF. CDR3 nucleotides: TGTGCCAGCTCTTCCGGACAGACCTACGAGCAGTACTTC. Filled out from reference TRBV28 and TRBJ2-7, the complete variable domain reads DVKVTQSSRYLVKRTGEKVFLECVQDMDHENMFWYRQDPGLGLRLIYFSYDVKMKEKGDIPEGYSVSREKKERFSLILESASTNQTSMYLCASSSGQTYEQYFGPGTRLTVT.

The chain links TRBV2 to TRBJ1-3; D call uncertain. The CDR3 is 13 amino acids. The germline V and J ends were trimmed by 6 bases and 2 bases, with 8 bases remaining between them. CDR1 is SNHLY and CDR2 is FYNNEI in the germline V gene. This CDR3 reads CASSASAGNTIYF. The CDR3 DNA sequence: TGTGCCAGCAGCGCTTCAGCTGGAAACACCATATATTTT.

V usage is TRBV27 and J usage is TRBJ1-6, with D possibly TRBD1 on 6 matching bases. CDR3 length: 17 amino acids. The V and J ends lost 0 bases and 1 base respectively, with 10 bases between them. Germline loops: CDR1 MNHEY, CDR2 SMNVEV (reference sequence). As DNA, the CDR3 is TGTGCCAGCAGTTTATCTTCCGACAGGTCCTATAATTCACCCCTCCACTTT. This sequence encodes CASSLSSDRSYNSPLHF.